This TCR beta chain stems from a study of cytomegalovirus exposure and HLA in healthy donors. 13 Jbeta primers and 60 Vbeta primers were used for the PCR. Profiling relied on immunoSEQ multiplex PCR, and the TCRdb table lists in-frame clones only, not all of them. Here the sample spans around 130,000 clones, roughly 84% being singletons. Points from the study as a whole: Prior analysis indicated that the majority of TCR beta V segments exhibited productivity approximately 87% or approximately 30% of the time.

Germline V CDR1 and CDR2: MNHNS, SASEGT. CDR3 length equals 13 residues. About this clone: Its antigen is still unknown.

This chain uses TRBV6-1 with TRBJ2-5; unclear D gene. Matching the DNA end better, TRBJ2-7 makes the J call doubtful. The receptor's source is a young woman in good health and CMV-seropositive. The specimen was PBMCs. The CDR3 sequence: CASSDLTLYEQYF. The CDR3 DNA is TGTGCCAGCAGTGACCTGACTCTCTACGAGCAGTACTTC.